These T cell receptor beta chains were read from a single sample in a study of chemoradiotherapy in HPV16-positive cancers. The method was immunoSEQ multiplex PCR; TCRdb's version includes in-frame clones alone and lacks a portion of them. The repertoire holds about 22,000 clones, around 78% seen once, with 2.6% in the top ten. The sample was collected from a patient who underwent chemoradiotherapy. Every receptor here comes from a human donor with HPV-associated anogenital cancer. The CDR3 runs from the conserved cysteine through the conserved F or W. Fields, in order: clone size, D gene, J gene, V gene, CDR3 protein, CDR3 DNA. The D gene is left open where the match is weak. Only part of the rows carry a size: once, few, many, or a class if the clone is expanded.

clone_size: .; d_call: .; j_call: TRBJ1-1; v_call: TRBV4-1; cdr3_aa: CASSQDSGAIAEAFF; cdr3_nt: TGCGCCAGCAGCCAAGATTCAGGGGCGATAGCTGAAGCTTTCTTT
clone_size: .; d_call: .; j_call: TRBJ1-1; v_call: TRBV5-1; cdr3_aa: CASSLASGNEAFF; cdr3_nt: TGCGCCAGCAGCTTGGCCTCGGGGAATGAAGCTTTCTTT
clone_size: .; d_call: TRBD2; j_call: TRBJ2-3; v_call: TRBV19; cdr3_aa: CASSTTTAGGPPDTQYF; cdr3_nt: TGTGCCAGTAGTACAACTACAGCGGGAGGGCCTCCAGATACGCAGTATTTT
clone_size: .; d_call: .; j_call: TRBJ2-7; v_call: TRBV29-1; cdr3_aa: CSVARAVNEQYF; cdr3_nt: TGCAGCGTTGCAAGGGCAGTGAACGAGCAGTACTTC
clone_size: few; d_call: .; j_call: TRBJ2-3; v_call: TRBV7-2; cdr3_aa: CASSLTQAGDTQYF; cdr3_nt: TGTGCCAGCAGCTTAACGCAGGCGGGGGATACGCAGTATTTT
clone_size: .; d_call: .; j_call: TRBJ2-2; v_call: TRBV7-2; cdr3_aa: CASSFGVTGELFF; cdr3_nt: TGTGCCAGCAGCTTCGGGGTCACCGGGGAGCTGTTTTTT
clone_size: .; d_call: TRBD2; j_call: TRBJ2-1; v_call: TRBV10-3; cdr3_aa: CAISPSGTQEQFF; cdr3_nt: TGTGCCATCAGTCCTAGCGGGACCCAGGAGCAGTTCTTC
clone_size: .; d_call: .; j_call: TRBJ2-7; v_call: TRBV11-3; cdr3_aa: CASSQGGEQYF; cdr3_nt: TGTGCCAGCAGCCAAGGGGGCGAGCAGTACTTC
clone_size: .; d_call: .; j_call: TRBJ2-5; v_call: TRBV5-5; cdr3_aa: CASSPGGSQETQYF; cdr3_nt: TGTGCCAGCAGCCCTGGCGGCAGTCAAGAGACCCAGTACTTC
clone_size: .; d_call: TRBD2; j_call: TRBJ2-7; v_call: TRBV6-4; cdr3_aa: CASRILRTSGDYEQYF; cdr3_nt: TGTGCCAGCAGAATACTAAGGACTAGCGGGGACTACGAGCAGTACTTC
clone_size: .; d_call: .; j_call: TRBJ1-2; v_call: TRBV6-5; cdr3_aa: CASTLGSDYGYTF; cdr3_nt: TGTGCCAGCACCCTTGGCAGTGACTATGGCTACACCTTC
clone_size: .; d_call: TRBD1; j_call: TRBJ2-7; v_call: TRBV5-1; cdr3_aa: CASSYTGTGGYEQYF; cdr3_nt: TGCGCCAGCAGTTATACCGGGACAGGGGGCTACGAGCAGTACTTC
clone_size: .; d_call: .; j_call: TRBJ2-1; v_call: TRBV5-6; cdr3_aa: CASSEEGAGYNEQFF; cdr3_nt: TGTGCCAGCAGCGAGGAGGGGGCCGGATACAATGAGCAGTTCTTC
clone_size: few; d_call: .; j_call: TRBJ2-6; v_call: TRBV11-1; cdr3_aa: CASSLDSGANVLTF; cdr3_nt: TGTGCCAGCAGCTTAGACTCTGGGGCCAACGTCCTGACTTTC
clone_size: once; d_call: .; j_call: TRBJ1-5; v_call: TRBV5-1; cdr3_aa: CASSLEPNSNQPQHF; cdr3_nt: TGCGCCAGCAGCTTGGAACCTAATAGCAATCAGCCCCAGCATTTT
clone_size: .; d_call: .; j_call: TRBJ1-4; v_call: TRBV25-1; cdr3_aa: CASSGGGAEKLFF; cdr3_nt: TGTGCCAGCAGTGGAGGGGGTGCTGAAAAACTGTTTTTT
clone_size: .; d_call: .; j_call: TRBJ2-7; v_call: TRBV11-2; cdr3_aa: CASSLTYEQYF; cdr3_nt: TGTGCCAGCAGTCTTACCTACGAGCAGTACTTC
clone_size: few; d_call: TRBD1; j_call: TRBJ1-2; v_call: TRBV30; cdr3_aa: CAWREMETGALNYGYTF; cdr3_nt: TGTGCCTGGAGAGAGATGGAGACAGGGGCCCTTAACTATGGCTACACCTTC
clone_size: few; d_call: .; j_call: TRBJ2-7; v_call: TRBV2; cdr3_aa: CASREDGLGEQYF; cdr3_nt: TGTGCCAGCAGGGAAGACGGCCTTGGCGAGCAGTACTTC
clone_size: .; d_call: TRBD2; j_call: TRBJ2-5; v_call: TRBV5-1; cdr3_aa: CASSFSGGPQETQYF; cdr3_nt: TGCGCCAGCAGCTTTAGCGGGGGGCCTCAAGAGACCCAGTACTTC
clone_size: .; d_call: .; j_call: TRBJ1-5; v_call: TRBV6-1; cdr3_aa: CASSEAGRDNQPQHF; cdr3_nt: TGTGCCAGCAGTGAAGCGGGCAGGGACAATCAGCCCCAGCATTTT
clone_size: few; d_call: .; j_call: TRBJ2-2; v_call: TRBV7-9; cdr3_aa: CASRWERGRKDYTGELFF; cdr3_nt: TGTGCCAGCAGGTGGGAGAGGGGGAGGAAGGATTACACCGGGGAGCTGTTTTTT
clone_size: .; d_call: .; j_call: TRBJ1-5; v_call: TRBV28; cdr3_aa: CASSFSQPQHF; cdr3_nt: TGTGCCAGCAGTTTCAGTCAGCCCCAGCATTTT
clone_size: .; d_call: TRBD1; j_call: TRBJ1-1; v_call: TRBV14; cdr3_aa: CASSHATGGTEAFF; cdr3_nt: TGTGCCAGCAGCCATGCTACAGGGGGCACTGAAGCTTTCTTT
clone_size: .; d_call: .; j_call: TRBJ2-1; v_call: TRBV7-2; cdr3_aa: CASSFRDGYNEQFF; cdr3_nt: TGTGCCAGCAGCTTCCGGGACGGATACAATGAGCAGTTCTTC
clone_size: .; d_call: TRBD1; j_call: TRBJ1-5; v_call: TRBV28; cdr3_aa: CASSFGISGQGAIGNQPQHF; cdr3_nt: TGTGCCAGCAGTTTTGGTATATCGGGACAGGGGGCTATCGGCAATCAGCCCCAGCATTTT
clone_size: .; d_call: TRBD2; j_call: TRBJ2-1; v_call: TRBV5-1; cdr3_aa: CASSFLTSGSYNEQFF; cdr3_nt: TGCGCCAGCAGCTTTCTAACTAGCGGTTCCTACAATGAGCAGTTCTTC
clone_size: .; d_call: TRBD2; j_call: TRBJ2-1; v_call: TRBV19; cdr3_aa: CASSSYSGRAIYNEQFF; cdr3_nt: TGTGCCAGTAGTTCCTATAGCGGGAGGGCTATCTACAATGAGCAGTTCTTC
clone_size: .; d_call: .; j_call: TRBJ2-7; v_call: TRBV6-5; cdr3_aa: CASSPITGGGYEQYF; cdr3_nt: TGTGCCAGCAGTCCAATCACAGGGGGAGGGTACGAGCAGTACTTC
clone_size: few; d_call: TRBD2; j_call: TRBJ2-7; v_call: TRBV2; cdr3_aa: CASMVGLAGGKGEQYF; cdr3_nt: TGTGCCAGCATGGTCGGGCTAGCGGGAGGGAAGGGCGAGCAGTACTTC